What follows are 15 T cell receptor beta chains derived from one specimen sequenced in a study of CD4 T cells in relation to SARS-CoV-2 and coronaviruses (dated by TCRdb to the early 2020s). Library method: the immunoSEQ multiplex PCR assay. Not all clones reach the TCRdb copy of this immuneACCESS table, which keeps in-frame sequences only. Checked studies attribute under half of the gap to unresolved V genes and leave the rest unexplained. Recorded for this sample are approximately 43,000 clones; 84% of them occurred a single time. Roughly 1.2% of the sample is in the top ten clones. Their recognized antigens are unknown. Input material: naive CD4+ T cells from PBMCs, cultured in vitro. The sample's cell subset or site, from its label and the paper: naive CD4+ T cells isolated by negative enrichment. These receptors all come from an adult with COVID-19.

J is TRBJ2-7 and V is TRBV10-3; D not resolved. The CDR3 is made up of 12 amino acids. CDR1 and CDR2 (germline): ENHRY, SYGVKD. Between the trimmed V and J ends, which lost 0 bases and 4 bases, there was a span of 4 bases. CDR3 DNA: TGTGCCATCAGTGAGTCTGGGTACGAGCAGTACTTC. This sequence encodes CAISESGYEQYF.

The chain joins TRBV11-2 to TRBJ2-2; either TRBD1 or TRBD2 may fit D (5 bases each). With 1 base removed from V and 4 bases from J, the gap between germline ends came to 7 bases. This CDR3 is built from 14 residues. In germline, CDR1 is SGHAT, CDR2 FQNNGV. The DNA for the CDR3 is TGTGCCAGCAGCTTAGCAGGGACCACCGGGGAGCTGTTTTTT. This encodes CASSLAGTTGELFF.

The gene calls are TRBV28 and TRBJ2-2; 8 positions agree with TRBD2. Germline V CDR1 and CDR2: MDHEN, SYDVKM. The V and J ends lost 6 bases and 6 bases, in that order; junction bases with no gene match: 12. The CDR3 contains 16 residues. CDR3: CASSPATSALSGELFF. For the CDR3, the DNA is TGTGCCAGCAGCCCTGCGACTAGCGCGCTCTCCGGGGAGCTGTTTTTT.

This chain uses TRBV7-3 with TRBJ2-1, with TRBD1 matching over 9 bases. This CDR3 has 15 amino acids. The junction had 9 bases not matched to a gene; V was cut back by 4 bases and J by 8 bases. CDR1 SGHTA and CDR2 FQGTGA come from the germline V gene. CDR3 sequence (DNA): TGTGCCAGCAGCTCACAGACGGGACAGGGCTATGAGCAGTTCTTC. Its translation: CASSSQTGQGYEQFF.

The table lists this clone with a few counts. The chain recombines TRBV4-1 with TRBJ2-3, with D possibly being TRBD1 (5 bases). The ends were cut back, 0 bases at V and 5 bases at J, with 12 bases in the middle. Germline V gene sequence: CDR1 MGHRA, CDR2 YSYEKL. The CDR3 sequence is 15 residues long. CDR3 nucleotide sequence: TGCGCCAGCAGCCAAGATAGGGGTTCCCTAGATACGCAGTATTTT. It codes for CASSQDRGSLDTQYF.

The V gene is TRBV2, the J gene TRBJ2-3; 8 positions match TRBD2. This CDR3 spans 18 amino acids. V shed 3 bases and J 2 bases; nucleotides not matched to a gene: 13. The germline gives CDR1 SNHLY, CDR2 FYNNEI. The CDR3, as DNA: TGTGCCAGCAGTGACCCGAGTCTAGCGGGCGGGCTCACAGATACGCAGTATTTT. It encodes CASSDPSLAGGLTDTQYF.

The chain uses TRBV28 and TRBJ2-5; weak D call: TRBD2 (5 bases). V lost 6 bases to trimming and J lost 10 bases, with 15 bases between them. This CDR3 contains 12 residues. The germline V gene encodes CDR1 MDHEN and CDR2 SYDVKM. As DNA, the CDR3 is TGTGCCAGCAGGCGCTCCACTCGGGACCAGTACTTC. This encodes CASRRSTRDQYF.

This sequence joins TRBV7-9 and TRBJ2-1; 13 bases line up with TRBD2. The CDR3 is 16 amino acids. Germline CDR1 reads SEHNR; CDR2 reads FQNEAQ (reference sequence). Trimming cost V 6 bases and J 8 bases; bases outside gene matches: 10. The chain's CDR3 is CASRGTSGRAFYEQFF. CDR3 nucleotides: TGTGCCAGCAGAGGCACTAGCGGGAGGGCCTTCTATGAGCAGTTCTTC.

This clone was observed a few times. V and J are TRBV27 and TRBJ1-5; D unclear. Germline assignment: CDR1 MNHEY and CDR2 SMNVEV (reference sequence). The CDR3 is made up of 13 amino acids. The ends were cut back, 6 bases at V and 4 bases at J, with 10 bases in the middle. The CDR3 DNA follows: TGTGCCAGCAGGCCTTCGGCTAATCAGCCCCAGCATTTT. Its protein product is CASRPSANQPQHF.

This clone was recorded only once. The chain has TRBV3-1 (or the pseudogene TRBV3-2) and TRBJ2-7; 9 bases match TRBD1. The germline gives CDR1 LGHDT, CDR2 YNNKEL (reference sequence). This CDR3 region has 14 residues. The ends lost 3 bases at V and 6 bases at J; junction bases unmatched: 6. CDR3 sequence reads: CASSHQDRGTEQYF. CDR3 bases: TGTGCCAGCAGCCATCAGGACAGGGGTACCGAGCAGTACTTC.

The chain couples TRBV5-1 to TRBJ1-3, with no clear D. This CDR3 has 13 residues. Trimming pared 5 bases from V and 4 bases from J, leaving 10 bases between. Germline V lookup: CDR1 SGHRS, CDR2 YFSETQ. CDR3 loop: CASRTLEGNTIYF. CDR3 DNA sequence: TGCGCCAGCAGGACCCTCGAGGGAAACACCATATATTTT.

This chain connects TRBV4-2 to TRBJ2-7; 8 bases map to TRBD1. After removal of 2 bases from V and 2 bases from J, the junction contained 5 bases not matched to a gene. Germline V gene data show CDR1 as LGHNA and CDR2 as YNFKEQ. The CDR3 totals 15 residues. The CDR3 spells CASSQPGTGAYEQYF. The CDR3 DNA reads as TGTGCCAGCAGCCAACCCGGGACAGGCGCCTACGAGCAGTACTTC.

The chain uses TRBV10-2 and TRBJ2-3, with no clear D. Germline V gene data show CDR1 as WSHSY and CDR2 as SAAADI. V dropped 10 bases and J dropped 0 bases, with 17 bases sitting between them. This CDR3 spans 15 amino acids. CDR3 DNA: TGCGCCATCCTGGATCCCACGACTAGCACAGATACGCAGTATTTT. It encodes CAILDPTTSTDTQYF.

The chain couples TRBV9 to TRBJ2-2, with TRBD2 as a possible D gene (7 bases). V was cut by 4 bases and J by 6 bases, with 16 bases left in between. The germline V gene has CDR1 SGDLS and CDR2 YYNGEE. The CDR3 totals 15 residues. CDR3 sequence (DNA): TGTGCCAGCAGCCCACGGACGGGGGGCTCCGGGGAGCTGTTTTTT. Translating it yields CASSPRTGGSGELFF. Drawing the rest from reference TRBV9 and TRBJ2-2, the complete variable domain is DSGVTQTPKHLITATGQRVTLRCSPRSGDLSVYWYQQSLDQGLQFLIQYYNGEERAKGNILERFSAQQFPDLHSELNLSSLELGDSALYFCASSPRTGGSGELFFGEGSRLTVL.

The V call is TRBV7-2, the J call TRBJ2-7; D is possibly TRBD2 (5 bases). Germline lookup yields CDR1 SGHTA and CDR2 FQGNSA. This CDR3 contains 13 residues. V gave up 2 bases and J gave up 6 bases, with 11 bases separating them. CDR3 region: CASSLQIRGEQYF. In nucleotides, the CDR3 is TGTGCCAGCAGCTTACAAATCCGGGGCGAGCAGTACTTC.